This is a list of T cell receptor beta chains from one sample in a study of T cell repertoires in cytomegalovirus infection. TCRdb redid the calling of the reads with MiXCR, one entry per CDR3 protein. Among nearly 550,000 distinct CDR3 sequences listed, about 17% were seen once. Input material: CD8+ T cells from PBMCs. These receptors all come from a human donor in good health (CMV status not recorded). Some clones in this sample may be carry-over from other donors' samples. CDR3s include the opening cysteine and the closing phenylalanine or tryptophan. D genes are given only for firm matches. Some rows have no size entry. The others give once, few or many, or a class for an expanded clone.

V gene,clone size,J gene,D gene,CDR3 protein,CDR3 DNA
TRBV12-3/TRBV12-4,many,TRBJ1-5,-,CASSPQVDNQPQHF,TGTGCCAGCAGTCCCCAGGTCGACAATCAGCCCCAGCATTTT
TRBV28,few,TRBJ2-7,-,CASSPPGPPTYEQYF,TGTGCCAGCAGTCCGCCCGGGCCCCCTACCTACGAGCAGTACTTC
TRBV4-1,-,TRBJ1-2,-,CASSPDGPYGYTF,TGCGCCAGCAGCCCTGACGGGCCATATGGCTACACCTTC
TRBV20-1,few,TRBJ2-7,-,CSARDPDGPWTYEQYF,TGCAGTGCTAGAGATCCAGATGGGCCATGGACCTACGAGCAGTACTTC
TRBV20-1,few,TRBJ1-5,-,CSGLIGSNQPQHF,TGCAGTGGCCTAATCGGCAGCAATCAGCCCCAGCATTTT
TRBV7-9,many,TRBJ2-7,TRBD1,CASSPPTGVGYEQYF,TGTGCCAGCAGCCCACCGACAGGGGTTGGCTACGAGCAGTACTTC
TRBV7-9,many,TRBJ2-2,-,CASSLDRTPTGELFF,TGTGCCAGCAGCCTCGACCGAACCCCCACCGGGGAGCTGTTTTTT
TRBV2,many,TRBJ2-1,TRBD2,CASSESRAGGSYNEQFF,TGTGCCAGCAGTGAATCGCGCGCGGGAGGTTCCTACAATGAGCAGTTCTTC
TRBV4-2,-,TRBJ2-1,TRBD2,CASSQDLAGNYNEQFF,TGTGCCAGCAGCCAAGATCTAGCGGGAAACTACAATGAGCAGTTCTTC
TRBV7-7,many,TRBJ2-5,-,CASSPLTGKETQYF,TGTGCCAGCAGTCCCCTGACCGGTAAAGAGACCCAGTACTTC
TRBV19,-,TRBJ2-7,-,CASSMQGPGEQYF,TGTGCCAGTAGTATGCAGGGGCCTGGCGAGCAGTACTTC
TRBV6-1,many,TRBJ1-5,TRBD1,CASSEFRLQGPLKTQHF,TGTGCCAGCAGTGAATTTCGCTTACAGGGGCCGCTCAAGACCCAGCATTTT
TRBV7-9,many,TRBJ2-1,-,CASSSPSELHSYNEQFF,TGTGCCAGCAGCTCCCCGAGCGAGCTACACTCCTACAATGAGCAGTTCTTC
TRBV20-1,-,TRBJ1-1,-,CSARAMDSNLNTEAFF,TGCAGTGCGCGAGCGATGGACAGCAACTTGAACACTGAAGCTTTCTTT
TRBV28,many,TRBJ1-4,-,CASSTLRDTAEKLFF,TGTGCCAGCAGTACCCTGCGGGACACTGCTGAAAAACTGTTTTTT
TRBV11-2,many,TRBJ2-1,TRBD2,CASSLDPDSSGRGLREQFF,TGTGCCAGCAGCTTAGATCCGGATTCTAGCGGGAGGGGACTCAGGGAGCAGTTCTTC
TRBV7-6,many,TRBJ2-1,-,CASSSYLSYNEQFF,TGTGCCAGCAGCTCTTACTTGTCCTACAATGAGCAGTTCTTC
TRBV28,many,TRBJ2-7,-,CASSDPLGAVYEQYF,TGTGCCAGCAGTGACCCCCTGGGGGCTGTCTACGAGCAGTACTTC
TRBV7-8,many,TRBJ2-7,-,CASSFGPYEQYF,TGTGCCAGCAGCTTCGGGCCCTACGAGCAGTACTTC
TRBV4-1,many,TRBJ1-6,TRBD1,CASSPLNAKDRTDSPLHF,TGCGCCAGCAGCCCTCTAAATGCCAAGGACAGGACCGATTCACCCCTCCACTTT
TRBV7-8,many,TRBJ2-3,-,CASSPEGLRTDTQYF,TGTGCCAGCAGCCCCGAGGGACTTCGCACAGATACGCAGTATTTT
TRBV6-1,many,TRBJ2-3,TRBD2,CASTLPLAEDTQYF,TGTGCCAGCACTCTGCCCCTAGCGGAAGATACGCAGTATTTT
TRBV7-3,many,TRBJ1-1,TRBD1,CASSLGGGQGTEAFF,TGTGCCAGCAGCTTGGGGGGGGGACAGGGGACTGAAGCTTTCTTT
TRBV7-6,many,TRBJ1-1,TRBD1,CASSLGGQAVQAFF,TGTGCCAGCAGCTTAGGGGGACAGGCGGTCCAAGCTTTCTTT
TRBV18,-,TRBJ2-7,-,CASSQRGYEQYF,TGTGCCAGCTCACAACGGGGGTACGAGCAGTACTTC
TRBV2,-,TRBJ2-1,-,CASSGGFEQFF,TGTGCCAGCAGTGGAGGGTTTGAGCAGTTCTTC
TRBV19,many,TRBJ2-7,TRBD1,CASMSRTGDPYEQYF,TGTGCCAGTATGTCGCGGACAGGGGACCCCTACGAGCAGTACTTC
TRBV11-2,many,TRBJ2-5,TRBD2,CASSSPSGTSGTSLYQETQYF,TGTGCCAGCAGCTCACCCAGCGGGACTAGCGGGACTTCCCTGTACCAAGAGACCCAGTACTTC
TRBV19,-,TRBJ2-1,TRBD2,CASSSYRTRAFNEQFF,TGTGCCAGTAGTAGCTATAGGACTAGGGCTTTTAATGAGCAGTTCTTC
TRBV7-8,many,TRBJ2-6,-,CASSLVRGQTSGANVLTF,TGTGCCAGCAGCTTAGTAAGAGGACAGACTTCTGGGGCCAACGTCCTGACTTTC
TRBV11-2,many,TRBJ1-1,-,CASSLWGRNTEAFF,TGTGCCAGCAGCTTATGGGGCAGGAACACTGAAGCTTTCTTT
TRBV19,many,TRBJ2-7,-,CASSEIGDSYEQYF,TGTGCCAGTAGTGAAATCGGTGACTCCTACGAGCAGTACTTC